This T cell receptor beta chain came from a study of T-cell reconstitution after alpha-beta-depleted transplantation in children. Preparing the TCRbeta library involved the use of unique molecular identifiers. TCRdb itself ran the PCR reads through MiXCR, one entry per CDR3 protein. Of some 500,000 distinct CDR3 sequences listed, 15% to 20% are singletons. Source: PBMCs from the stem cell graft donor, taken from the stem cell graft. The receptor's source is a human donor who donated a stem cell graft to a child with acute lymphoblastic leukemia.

CDR3: CASITLAGGWYEQFF. CDR3 DNA sequence: TGTGCCAGCATTACCCTAGCGGGAGGTTGGTATGAGCAGTTCTTC. V and J are TRBV7-3 and TRBJ2-1, with 11 bases identical to TRBD2. In germline, CDR1 is SGHTA, CDR2 FQGTGA. The CDR3 has 15 amino acids. V shed 7 bases, J shed 8 bases, and the junction held 10 bases outside the gene matches.